The 18 T cell receptor beta chains listed next were all sequenced from one sample in a study of T cells in Graves' hyperthyroidism and ophthalmopathy (dated by TCRdb to the late 2010s). The method behind the library was multiplex PCR. Sequencing was performed on an Illumina HiSeq 2000. The TCR beta CDR3 regions were amplified from the RNA transcripts. For the first round of RT-PCR on the TCR CDR3, the HTBI primer set was used together with the Qiagen OneStep RT-PCR kit. The raw public data were reprocessed by TCRdb itself: fastp quality trimming at Q25, MiXCR clonotype calling, in-frame beta chains only. Rows with a matching CDR3 protein are joined into one entry that keeps the most common DNA and genes. This sample comprises approximately 370,000 distinct CDR3 sequences, 15% of them detected only once. The ten largest clones represent approximately 30% of the sample. The sample comprised blood. These receptors were taken from a woman in her twenties or thirties with Graves' hyperthyroidism.

This clonotype appeared a few times. The rearrangement links TRBV7-3 to TRBJ2-3, with TRBD2 matching 8 bases. In germline, CDR1 is SGHTA, CDR2 FQGTGA. This CDR3 contains 16 residues. J gave up 6 bases and V 5 bases, and 13 bases lay outside the gene matches. The CDR3 DNA reads as TGTGCCAGCAGCCTCGTTGGTAGCGGGAACCGTGATACGCAGTATTTT. Translating it yields CASSLVGSGNRDTQYF.

This clonotype was counted many times. The rearrangement joins TRBV3-1 to TRBJ2-7; TRBD1 might be the D (6 bases). Germline V gene lookup returns CDR1 LGHDT and CDR2 YNNKEL (reference sequence). The CDR3 runs to 17 residues. V lost 0 bases and J 3 bases, leaving 18 bases between the germline ends. The CDR3 loop reads CASSQEGQVGSLYEQYF. As DNA, the CDR3 is TGTGCCAGCAGCCAAGAGGGACAAGTAGGGTCCCTCTACGAGCAGTACTTC.

The chain links TRBV2 to TRBJ2-2; 14 nucleotides line up with TRBD2. In germline, CDR1 is SNHLY, CDR2 FYNNEI. With 5 bases clipped from V and 4 bases from J, the junction kept 3 bases outside the gene matches. CDR3 length: 16 residues. The CDR3: CASSRTSGRSTGELFF. The CDR3 DNA is TGTGCCAGCAGTCGGACTAGCGGGAGGAGCACCGGGGAGCTGTTTTTT. The whole variable domain, remainder taken from reference TRBV2 and TRBJ2-2, is EPEVTQTPSHQVTQMGQEVILRCVPISNHLYFYWYRQILGQKVEFLVSFYNNEISEKSEIFDDQFSVERPDGSNFTLKIRSTKLEDSAMYFCASSRTSGRSTGELFFGEGSRLTVL.

The V gene is TRBV29-1, the J gene TRBJ2-3; 7 nucleotides agree with TRBD2. Unmatched junction bases numbered 8, after V lost 6 bases and J lost 5 bases. Germline CDR1 SQVTM, CDR2 ANQGSEA. CDR3 length equals 13 residues. CDR3 residues: CSVFSGGIDTQYF. In DNA, the CDR3 is TGCAGCGTATTCTCGGGGGGTATAGATACGCAGTATTTT.

V gene TRBV20-1 combines with J gene TRBJ1-5; D is undetermined. Germline values: CDR1 DFQATT, CDR2 SNEGSKA (reference sequence). Trimming took off 2 bases at V and 3 bases at J, with 11 bases between the two ends. CDR3 length: 14 amino acids. The CDR3 spells CSARYREVNQPQHF. CDR3 DNA: TGCAGTGCTAGATACCGGGAAGTCAATCAGCCCCAGCATTTT.

This clonotype was counted ten times or more. The chain recombines TRBV7-2 with TRBJ2-1; no definite D call. Germline CDR1 and CDR2: SGHTA and FQGNSA. Trimming pared 0 bases from V and 8 bases from J, leaving 11 bases between. This CDR3 comprises 14 residues. CDR3 sequence: CASSLAGRSDEQFF. The CDR3, as DNA: TGTGCCAGCAGCTTAGCCGGACGGTCGGATGAGCAGTTCTTC.

The V and J genes are TRBV29-1 and TRBJ2-1; TRBD2 matches 13 bases. The CDR3 is made up of 17 amino acids. Germline V gene lookup returns CDR1 SQVTM and CDR2 ANQGSEA. The junction had 6 bases not matched to a gene; V was cut back by 3 bases and J by 1 base. CDR3 sequence reads: CSVDALAGGKSYNEQFF. CDR3 nucleotides: TGCAGCGTTGATGCACTAGCGGGAGGGAAATCCTACAATGAGCAGTTCTTC.

Points on this clonotype: The junction does not match germline at one end; this may be a read error. The chain is built from TRBV6-5 and TRBJ2-7; 11 bases are shared with TRBD2. The CDR3 sequence is 14 residues long. Germline V gene data show CDR1 as MNHEY and CDR2 as SVGAGI. The CDR3 here is CAGSLAGGSYEQYF. CDR3 in DNA: TGTGCCGGCAGTTTAGCGGGAGGGTCCTACGAGCAGTACTTC.

This clonotype was recorded at least ten times. The chain couples TRBV3-1 to TRBJ2-5; perhaps TRBD1 as D (5 bases). The CDR3 runs 14 residues. The germline V gene has CDR1 LGHDT and CDR2 YNNKEL (reference sequence). V shed 7 bases and J shed 5 bases, with 17 bases lying between them. The CDR3 region has the DNA TGTGCCAGCACCTCGCTCAGGGAAGAGGAGACCCAGTACTTC. Translated, it gives CASTSLREEETQYF.

In its sample, this clonotype was seen many times. The chain is built from TRBV3-1 and TRBJ2-5, with 11 bases identical to TRBD2. Per germline, CDR1 LGHDT and CDR2 YNNKEL (reference sequence). The J segment lost 2 bases and the V segment lost 1 base, leaving 6 bases of the junction unmatched. The CDR3 is 17 residues long. The CDR3 region has the DNA TGTGCCAGCAGCCAAGCATCTAGCGGGAGGTGGCAAGAGACCCAGTACTTC. Amino acid sequence: CASSQASSGRWQETQYF.

J is TRBJ2-2 and V is TRBV4-1; 12 positions match TRBD2. The CDR3 length is 17 residues. The V gene's germline CDR1 is MGHRA and CDR2 YSYEKL. V was clipped by 0 bases and J by 1 base; unmatched bases: 0. The CDR3 loop reads CASSQEGLAGNTGELFF. CDR3 bases: TGCGCCAGCAGCCAAGAGGGACTAGCGGGGAACACCGGGGAGCTGTTTTTT.

This clonotype was found many times. DNA of the CDR3: TGTGCCAGCAGCCTCATGGGGGGGAACGCCTACAATGAGCAGTTCTTC. Amino acids: CASSLMGGNAYNEQFF. This chain joins TRBV7-2 and TRBJ2-1; 7 positions match TRBD2. Germline CDR1 and CDR2: SGHTA and FQGNSA. The CDR3 is 16 amino acids. Trimming cost V 5 bases and J 2 bases; bases outside gene matches: 9.

There are many counts of this clonotype. CDR3 protein: CASRVSGPSYNEQFF. The CDR3 DNA sequence: TGTGCCAGCAGGGTTAGCGGTCCCTCCTACAATGAGCAGTTCTTC. J is TRBJ2-1 and V is TRBV12-3 or TRBV12-4; D possibly corresponds to TRBD2 (6 bases). The CDR3 sequence is 15 residues long. Trimming cost V 6 bases and J 0 bases, with 12 bases left between them.

This clonotype was seen once. This chain links TRBV29-1 with TRBJ2-3; D is perhaps TRBD2 (7 bases). The CDR3 has 16 amino acids. The V end lost 3 bases, the J end lost 2 bases, and 18 bases lay between the germline ends. Germline V CDR1 and CDR2: SQVTM, ANQGSEA. The chain's CDR3 is CSVDGGQGRPTDTQYF. The CDR3 DNA follows: TGCAGCGTTGACGGGGGGCAGGGACGACCCACAGATACGCAGTATTTT.

This clonotype was seen a few times. A much more abundant neighbour one base away suggests this may be a read error. This chain links TRBV6-1 with TRBJ2-7; 7 nucleotides line up with TRBD2. The germline gives CDR1 MNHNS, CDR2 SASEGT. The length of the CDR3 is 18 residues. As DNA, the CDR3 is TGTGCCAGCAGTGAAAAGGGGATTAGCGGGCGCCTCTCCTACGAGCAGTGCTTC. This gives the protein CASSEKGISGRLSYEQCF.

This clonotype was seen at least ten times. This chain links TRBV3-1 with TRBJ2-3; 7 bases align to TRBD2. V was clipped by 1 base and J by 4 bases; unmatched bases: 8. Germline values: CDR1 LGHDT, CDR2 YNNKEL (reference sequence). The CDR3 totals 16 residues. Written as DNA, the CDR3 is TGTGCCAGCAGCCAAGTCGAGGGAGGGTCCGCAGATACGCAGTATTTT. Amino acids: CASSQVEGGSADTQYF.

This clonotype has just a few counts. A read error is possible here, since a much larger clone lies one base away. The V gene is TRBV28, the J gene TRBJ1-4; D call uncertain. Germline lookup yields CDR1 MDHEN and CDR2 SYDVKM. This CDR3 has 14 residues. Trimming took off 6 bases at V and 5 bases at J, with 13 bases between the two ends. The chain's CDR3 is CASREGAGNEKLFF. The DNA of the CDR3 is TGTGCCAGCAGAGAAGGAGCGGGAAATGAAAAACTGTTTTTT.

In this sample, this clonotype turned up many times. The CDR3 DNA is TGTGCCAGCAGCCCCTCGACTAGCGGGGCCACCGGGGAGCTGTTTTTT. It codes for CASSPSTSGATGELFF. V usage is TRBV7-3 and J usage is TRBJ2-2; 11 bases match TRBD2. This CDR3 has 16 residues. Looked up from germline, CDR1 is SGHTA and CDR2 is FQGTGA. The V and J ends lost 5 bases and 4 bases, in that order; junction bases with no gene match: 6.